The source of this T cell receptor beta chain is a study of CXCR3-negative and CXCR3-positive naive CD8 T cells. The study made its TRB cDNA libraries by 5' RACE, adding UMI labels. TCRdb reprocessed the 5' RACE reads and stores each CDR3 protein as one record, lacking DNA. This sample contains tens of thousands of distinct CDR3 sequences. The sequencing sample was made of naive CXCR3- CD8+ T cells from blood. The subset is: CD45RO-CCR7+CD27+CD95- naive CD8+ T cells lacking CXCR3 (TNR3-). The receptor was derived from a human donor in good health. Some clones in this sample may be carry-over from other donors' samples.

The CDR3 loop is CASSQSIRGNQPQHF. V gene TRBV4-1 combines with J gene TRBJ1-5. Germline CDR1 and CDR2: MGHRA and YSYEKL. This CDR3 is built from 15 residues.